This T cell receptor beta chain was recovered during a study of T cells expressing NK-cell markers. The CDR3 length is 11 residues. The germline V gene has CDR1 MNHNY and CDR2 SVGAGI (reference sequence). From its re-call of the 5' RACE reads, TCRdb lists each CDR3 protein once, without DNA. This sample's table has 350,000 to 500,000 distinct CDR3 sequences. This sequence joins TRBV6-6 and TRBJ1-5. This TCR came from a woman between 18 and 70 years old in good health. Specimen: blood T cells: a sorted CD56 or NKG2C T cell subset, CD4+ or CD8+ T cells, or bulk PBMC T cells (not recorded which). The CDR3 loop reads CASSPSQPQHF.